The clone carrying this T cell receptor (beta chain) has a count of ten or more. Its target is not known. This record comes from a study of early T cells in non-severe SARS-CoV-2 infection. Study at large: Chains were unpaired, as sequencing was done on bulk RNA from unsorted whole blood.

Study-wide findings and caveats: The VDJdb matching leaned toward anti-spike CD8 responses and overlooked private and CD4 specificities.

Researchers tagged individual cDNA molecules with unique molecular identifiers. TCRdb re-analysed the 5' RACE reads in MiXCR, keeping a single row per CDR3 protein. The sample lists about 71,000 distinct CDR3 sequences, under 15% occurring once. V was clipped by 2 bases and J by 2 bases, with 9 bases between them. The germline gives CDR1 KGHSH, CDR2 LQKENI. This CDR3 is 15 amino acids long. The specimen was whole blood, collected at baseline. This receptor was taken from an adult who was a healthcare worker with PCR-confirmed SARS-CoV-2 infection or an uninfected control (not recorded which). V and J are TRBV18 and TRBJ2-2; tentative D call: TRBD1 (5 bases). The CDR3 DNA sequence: TGTGCCAGCTCACCAGAGACAGCTAACACCGGGGAGCTGTTTTTT. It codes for CASSPETANTGELFF.